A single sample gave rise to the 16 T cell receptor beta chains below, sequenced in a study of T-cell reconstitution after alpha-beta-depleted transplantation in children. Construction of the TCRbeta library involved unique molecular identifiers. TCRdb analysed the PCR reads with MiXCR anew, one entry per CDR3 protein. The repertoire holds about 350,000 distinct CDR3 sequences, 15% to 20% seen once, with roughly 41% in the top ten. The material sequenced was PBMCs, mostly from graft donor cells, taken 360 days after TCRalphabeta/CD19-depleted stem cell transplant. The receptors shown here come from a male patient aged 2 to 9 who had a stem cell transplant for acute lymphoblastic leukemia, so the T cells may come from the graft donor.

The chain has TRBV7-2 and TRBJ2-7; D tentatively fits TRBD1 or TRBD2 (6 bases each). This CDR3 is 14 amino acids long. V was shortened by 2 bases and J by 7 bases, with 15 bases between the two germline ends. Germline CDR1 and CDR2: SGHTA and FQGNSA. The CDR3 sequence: CASSLSWQGREQYF. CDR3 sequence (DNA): TGTGCCAGCAGCTTAAGTTGGCAGGGGAGGGAGCAGTACTTC.

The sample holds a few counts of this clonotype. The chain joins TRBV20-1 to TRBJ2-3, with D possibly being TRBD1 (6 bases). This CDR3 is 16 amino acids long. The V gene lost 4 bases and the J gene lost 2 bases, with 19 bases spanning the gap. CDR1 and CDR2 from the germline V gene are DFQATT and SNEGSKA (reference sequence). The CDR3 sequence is CSANLYRVDPTDTQYF. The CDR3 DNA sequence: TGCAGTGCTAACTTATACAGGGTAGACCCCACAGATACGCAGTATTTT.

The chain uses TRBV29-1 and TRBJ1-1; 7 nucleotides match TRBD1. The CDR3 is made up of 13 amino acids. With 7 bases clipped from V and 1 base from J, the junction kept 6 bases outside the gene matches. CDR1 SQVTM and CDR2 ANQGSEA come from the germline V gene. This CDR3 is CSGQQGRNTEAFF. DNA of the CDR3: TGCAGCGGGCAACAGGGGAGGAACACTGAAGCTTTCTTT.

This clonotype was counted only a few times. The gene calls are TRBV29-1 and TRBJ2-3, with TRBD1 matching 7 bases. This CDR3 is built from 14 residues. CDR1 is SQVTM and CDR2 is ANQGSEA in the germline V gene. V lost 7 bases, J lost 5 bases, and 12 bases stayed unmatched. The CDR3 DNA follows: TGCAGCGCCTCAGGGGGACAGTGGCAAGATACGCAGTATTTT. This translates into CSASGGQWQDTQYF.

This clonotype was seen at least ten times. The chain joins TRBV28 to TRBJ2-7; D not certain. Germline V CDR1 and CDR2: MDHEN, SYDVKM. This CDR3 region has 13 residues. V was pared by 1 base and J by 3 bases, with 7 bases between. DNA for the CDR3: TGTGCCAGCAGTTTATCAGGAATCTACGAGCAGTACTTC. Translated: CASSLSGIYEQYF. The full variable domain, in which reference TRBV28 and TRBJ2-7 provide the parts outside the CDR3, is DVKVTQSSRYLVKRTGEKVFLECVQDMDHENMFWYRQDPGLGLRLIYFSYDVKMKEKGDIPEGYSVSREKKERFSLILESASTNQTSMYLCASSLSGIYEQYFGPGTRLTVT.

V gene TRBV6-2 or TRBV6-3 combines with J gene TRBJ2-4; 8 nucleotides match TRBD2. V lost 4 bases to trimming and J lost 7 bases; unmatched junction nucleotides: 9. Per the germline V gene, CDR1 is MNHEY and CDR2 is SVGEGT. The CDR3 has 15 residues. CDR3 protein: CASSSRGGPRNIQYF. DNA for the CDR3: TGTGCCAGCAGTTCCCGGGGGGGCCCTCGCAACATTCAGTACTTC.

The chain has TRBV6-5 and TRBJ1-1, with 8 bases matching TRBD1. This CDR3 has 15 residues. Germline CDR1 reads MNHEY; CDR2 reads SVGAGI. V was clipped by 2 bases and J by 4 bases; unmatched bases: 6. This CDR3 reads CASSYRTDRGTEAFF. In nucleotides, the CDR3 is TGTGCCAGCAGTTACCGCACAGACAGGGGCACTGAAGCTTTCTTT.

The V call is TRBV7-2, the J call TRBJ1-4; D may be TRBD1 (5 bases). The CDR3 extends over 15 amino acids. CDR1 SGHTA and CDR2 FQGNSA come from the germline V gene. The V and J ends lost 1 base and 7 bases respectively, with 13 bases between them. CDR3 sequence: CASSLGGRLGEKLFF. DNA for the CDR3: TGTGCCAGCAGCTTAGGGGGCAGGCTAGGTGAAAAACTGTTTTTT.

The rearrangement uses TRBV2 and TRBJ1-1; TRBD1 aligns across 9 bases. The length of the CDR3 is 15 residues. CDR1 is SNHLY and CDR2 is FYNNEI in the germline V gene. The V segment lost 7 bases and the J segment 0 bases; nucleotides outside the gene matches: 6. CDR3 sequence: CASIEQGALNTEAFF. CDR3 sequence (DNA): TGTGCCAGCATCGAACAGGGGGCTCTGAACACTGAAGCTTTCTTT.

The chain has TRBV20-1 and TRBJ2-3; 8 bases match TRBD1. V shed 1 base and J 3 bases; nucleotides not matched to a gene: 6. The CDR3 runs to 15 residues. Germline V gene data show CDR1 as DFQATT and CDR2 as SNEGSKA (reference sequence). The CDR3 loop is CSARAGGVGTDTQYF. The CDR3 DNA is TGCAGTGCTAGAGCAGGGGGCGTAGGGACAGATACGCAGTATTTT.

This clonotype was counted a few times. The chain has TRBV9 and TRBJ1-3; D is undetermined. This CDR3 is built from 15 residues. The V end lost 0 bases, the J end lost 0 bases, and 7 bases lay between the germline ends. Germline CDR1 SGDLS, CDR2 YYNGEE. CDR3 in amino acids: CASSVAVNSGNTIYF. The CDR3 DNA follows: TGTGCCAGCAGCGTAGCGGTGAACTCTGGAAACACCATATATTTT.

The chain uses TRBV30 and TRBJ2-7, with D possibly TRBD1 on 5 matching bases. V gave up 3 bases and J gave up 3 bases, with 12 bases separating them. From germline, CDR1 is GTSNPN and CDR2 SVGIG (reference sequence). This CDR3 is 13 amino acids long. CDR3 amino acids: CAWRGQGNYEQYF. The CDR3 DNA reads TGTGCCTGGAGAGGTCAGGGAAACTACGAGCAGTACTTC.

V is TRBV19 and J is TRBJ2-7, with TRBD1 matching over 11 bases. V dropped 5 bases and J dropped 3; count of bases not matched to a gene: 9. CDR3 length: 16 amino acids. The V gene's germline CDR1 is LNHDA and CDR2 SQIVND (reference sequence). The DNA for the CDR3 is TGTGCCAGTAGTCATCTCCGGGACAGGGGGAGCTACGAGCAGTACTTC. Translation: CASSHLRDRGSYEQYF.

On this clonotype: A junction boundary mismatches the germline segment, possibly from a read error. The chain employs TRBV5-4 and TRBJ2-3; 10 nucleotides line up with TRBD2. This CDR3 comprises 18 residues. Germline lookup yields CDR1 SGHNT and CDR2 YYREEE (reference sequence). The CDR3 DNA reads TGTGCCATCAGCTCCAGGCCTAGCGGGAGCGATAGCACAGATACGCAGTATTTT. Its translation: CAISSRPSGSDSTDTQYF. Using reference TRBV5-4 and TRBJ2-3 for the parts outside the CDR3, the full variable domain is ETGVTQSPTHLIKTRGQQVTLRCSSQSGHNTVSWYQQALGQGPQFIFQYYREEENGRGNFPPRFSGLQFPNYSSELNVNALELDDSALYLCAISSRPSGSDSTDTQYFGPGTRLTVL.

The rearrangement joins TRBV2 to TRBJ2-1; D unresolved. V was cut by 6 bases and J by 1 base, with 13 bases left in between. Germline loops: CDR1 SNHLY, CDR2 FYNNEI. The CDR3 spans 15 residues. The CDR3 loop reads CASRLQVGSYNEQFF. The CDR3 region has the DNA TGTGCCAGCAGACTGCAGGTGGGTTCCTACAATGAGCAGTTCTTC.

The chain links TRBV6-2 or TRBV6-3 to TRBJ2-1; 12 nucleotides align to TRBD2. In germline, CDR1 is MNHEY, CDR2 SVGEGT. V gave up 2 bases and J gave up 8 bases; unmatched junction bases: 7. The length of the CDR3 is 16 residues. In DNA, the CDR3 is TGTGCCAGCAGTTACGTCCTAGCGGGAGGGCCGGATGAGCAGTTCTTC. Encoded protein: CASSYVLAGGPDEQFF.